Below, 8 T cell receptor beta chains from the same sample are listed, as sequenced in a study of early T cells in non-severe SARS-CoV-2 infection. TCRdb analysed the 5' RACE reads with MiXCR anew, one entry per CDR3 protein. The sample records tens of thousands of distinct CDR3 sequences, over 9% being singletons. Sequences were obtained from whole blood. These TCRs come from an adult who was a healthcare worker with PCR-confirmed SARS-CoV-2 infection or an uninfected control (not recorded which).

A few counts support this clonotype. The chain recombines TRBV27 with TRBJ1-4; D is unclear. The CDR3 contains 15 residues. V was pared by 5 bases and J by 4 bases, with 14 bases between. CDR1 and CDR2 from the germline V gene are MNHEY and SMNVEV (reference sequence). CDR3 sequence: CASSQRSPFNEKLFF. Written as DNA, the CDR3 is TGTGCCAGCAGTCAACGCAGCCCATTTAATGAAAAACTGTTTTTT. Full variable domain (remainder filled in from reference TRBV27 and TRBJ1-4): EAQVTQNPRYLITVTGKKLTVTCSQNMNHEYMSWYRQDPGLGLRQIYYSMNVEVTDKGDVPEGYKVSRKEKRNFPLILESPSPNQTSLYFCASSQRSPFNEKLFFGSGTQLSVL.

This clonotype came up a few times. This rearrangement joins TRBV6-5 to TRBJ1-2; D possibly corresponds to TRBD1 (6 bases). V was trimmed by 5 bases and J by 9 bases, leaving 22 bases between them. Germline V gene sequence: CDR1 MNHEY, CDR2 SVGAGI. The CDR3 length is 15 residues. The CDR3 is CASSRNRERGGSYTF. CDR3 in DNA: TGTGCCAGCAGTCGAAACAGGGAACGCGGCGGTAGCTACACCTTC.

There are many counts of this clonotype. The V gene is TRBV13, the J gene TRBJ1-4; TRBD1 might be the D (6 bases). Germline CDR1 and CDR2: PRHDT and FYEKMQ (reference sequence). V lost 4 bases, J lost 4 bases, and 13 bases lay in between. This CDR3 contains 15 residues. The CDR3 protein is CASSWGHRDNEKLFF. CDR3 DNA sequence: TGTGCCAGCAGCTGGGGGCACAGGGATAATGAAAAACTGTTTTTT.

The chain joins TRBV30 to TRBJ1-1; 7 nucleotides agree with TRBD1. V was clipped by 5 bases and J by 0 bases; unmatched bases: 3. Germline CDR1 and CDR2: GTSNPN and SVGIG (reference sequence). CDR3 length: 13 amino acids. CDR3 region: CAWDRALNTEAFF. In nucleotides, the CDR3 is TGTGCCTGGGACAGGGCCTTGAACACTGAAGCTTTCTTT. The full variable domain, in which reference TRBV30 and TRBJ1-1 provide the parts outside the CDR3, is SQTIHQWPATLVQPVGSPLSLECTVEGTSNPNLYWYRQAAGRGLQLLFYSVGIGQISSEVPQNLSASRPQDRQFILSSKKLLLSDSGFYLCAWDRALNTEAFFGQGTRLTVV.

The CDR3 region is CATSRDRTGLLGYTF. The CDR3 nucleotides read TGTGCCACCAGCAGAGACCGGACAGGGTTGCTTGGCTACACCTTC. The rearrangement joins TRBV15 to TRBJ1-2; 8 bases line up with TRBD1. In germline, CDR1 is LNHNV, CDR2 YYDKDF (reference sequence). The CDR3 totals 15 residues. The V segment lost 0 bases and the J segment 7 bases; nucleotides outside the gene matches: 7.

This clonotype has at least ten counts. V gene TRBV4-3 combines with J gene TRBJ1-3; a weak D match, TRBD1 (5 bases). V was shortened by 0 bases and J by 3 bases, with 12 bases between the two germline ends. CDR1 and CDR2 (germline): LGHNA, YSLEER. CDR3 length equals 16 residues. The CDR3 loop is CASSQDIQGVGNTIYF. Here the CDR3 DNA reads TGCGCCAGCAGCCAAGATATCCAGGGTGTTGGAAACACCATATATTTT.

This clonotype was counted a few times. The chain uses TRBV5-1 and TRBJ2-7; D may be TRBD1 (6 bases). The CDR3 length is 14 residues. Trimming removed 2 bases from V and 1 base from J, with 10 bases in between. Germline V gene data show CDR1 as SGHRS and CDR2 as YFSETQ. The CDR3 is CASSFDQGSYEQYF. CDR3 coding DNA: TGCGCCAGCAGCTTCGATCAGGGGTCCTACGAGCAGTACTTC.

This clonotype was counted ten times or more. The gene calls are TRBV9 and TRBJ1-2, with a possible D match to TRBD1 (5 bases). CDR3 length: 13 residues. V gave up 0 bases and J gave up 6 bases, with 9 bases separating them. The germline V gene has CDR1 SGDLS and CDR2 YYNGEE. This CDR3 is CASSVETDDGYTF. In DNA form, the CDR3 reads TGTGCCAGCAGCGTAGAGACAGACGATGGCTACACCTTC. The whole variable domain, remainder taken from reference TRBV9 and TRBJ1-2, is DSGVTQTPKHLITATGQRVTLRCSPRSGDLSVYWYQQSLDQGLQFLIQYYNGEERAKGNILERFSAQQFPDLHSELNLSSLELGDSALYFCASSVETDDGYTFGSGTRLTVV.